This T cell receptor (beta chain) was sequenced for a study of OX40 agonist ivuxolimab in advanced cancers. Study information: About 40% of patients had received prior checkpoint inhibitor therapy.

The table came from immunoSEQ multiplex PCR; TCRdb's copy has only in-frame clones and leaves some out. Of 50,000 or so clones in the sample, 90% to 95% were seen once. CDR1 and CDR2 (germline): MDHEN, SYDVKM. This CDR3 has 14 residues. V dropped 5 bases and J dropped 6; count of bases not matched to a gene: 10. The chain links TRBV28 to TRBJ2-7; 7 bases are shared with TRBD2. This receptor was identified in an adult with an advanced solid tumor such as melanoma, head and neck, liver or kidney cancer. Here the sequenced sample was CD4+ or CD8+ T cells sorted from blood, taken in a trial of the OX40 agonist ivuxolimab. The CDR3 region is CASSTGTTISEQYF. The CDR3 nucleotides are TGTGCCAGCAGTACGGGGACTACCATCAGCGAGCAGTACTTC. Using reference TRBV28 and TRBJ2-7 for the parts outside the CDR3, the full variable domain is DVKVTQSSRYLVKRTGEKVFLECVQDMDHENMFWYRQDPGLGLRLIYFSYDVKMKEKGDIPEGYSVSREKKERFSLILESASTNQTSMYLCASSTGTTISEQYFGPGTRLTVT.